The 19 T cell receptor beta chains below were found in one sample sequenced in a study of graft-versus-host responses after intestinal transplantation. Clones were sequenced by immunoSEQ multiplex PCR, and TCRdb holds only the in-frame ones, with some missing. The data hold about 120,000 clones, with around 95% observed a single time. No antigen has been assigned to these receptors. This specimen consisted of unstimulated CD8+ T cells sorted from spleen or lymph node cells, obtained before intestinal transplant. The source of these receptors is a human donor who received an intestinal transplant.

This CDR3 is CASSQDSVITSGSGGTGELFF. The CDR3 DNA reads TGTGCCAGCAGCCAAGATTCGGTTATTACTAGCGGGAGCGGGGGCACCGGGGAGCTGTTTTTT. The gene calls are TRBV4-2 and TRBJ2-2; 11 bases are shared with TRBD2. CDR1 and CDR2 (germline): LGHNA, YNFKEQ. The CDR3 contains 21 residues. The trim removed 0 bases at V and 4 bases at J, leaving 16 bases unmatched.

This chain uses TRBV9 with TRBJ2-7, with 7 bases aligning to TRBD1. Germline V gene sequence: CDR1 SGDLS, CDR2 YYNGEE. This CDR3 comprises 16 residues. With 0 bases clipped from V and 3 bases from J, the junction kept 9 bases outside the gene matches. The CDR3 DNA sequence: TGTGCCAGCAGCGTAGGAGGGGCAGGGGGAATCTACGAGCAGTACTTC. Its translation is CASSVGGAGGIYEQYF.

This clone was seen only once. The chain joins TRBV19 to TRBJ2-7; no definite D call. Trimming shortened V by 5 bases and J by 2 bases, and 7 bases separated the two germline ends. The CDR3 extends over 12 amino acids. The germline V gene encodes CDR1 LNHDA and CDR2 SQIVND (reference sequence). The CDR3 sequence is CASSDGAYEQYF. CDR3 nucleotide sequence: TGTGCCAGTAGTGATGGGGCCTACGAGCAGTACTTC.

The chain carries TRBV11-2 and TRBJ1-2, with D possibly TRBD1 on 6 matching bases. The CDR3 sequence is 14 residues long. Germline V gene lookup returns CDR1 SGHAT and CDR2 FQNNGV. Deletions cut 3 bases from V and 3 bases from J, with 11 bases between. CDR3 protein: CASSFGGGDYGYTF. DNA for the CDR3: TGTGCCAGCAGCTTCGGGGGCGGGGACTATGGCTACACCTTC.

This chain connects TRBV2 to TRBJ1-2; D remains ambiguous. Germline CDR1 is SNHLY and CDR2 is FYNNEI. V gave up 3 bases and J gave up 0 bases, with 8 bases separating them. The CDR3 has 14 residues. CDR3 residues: CASSEVPANYGYTF. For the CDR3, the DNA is TGTGCCAGCAGTGAGGTGCCGGCTAACTATGGCTACACCTTC.

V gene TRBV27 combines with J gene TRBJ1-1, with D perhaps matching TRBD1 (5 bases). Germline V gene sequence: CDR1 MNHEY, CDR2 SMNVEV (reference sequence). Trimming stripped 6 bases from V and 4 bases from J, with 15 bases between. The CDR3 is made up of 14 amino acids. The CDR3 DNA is TGTGCCAGCAGGCCGGGGCCCTTGGGCACTGAAGCTTTCTTT. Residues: CASRPGPLGTEAFF.

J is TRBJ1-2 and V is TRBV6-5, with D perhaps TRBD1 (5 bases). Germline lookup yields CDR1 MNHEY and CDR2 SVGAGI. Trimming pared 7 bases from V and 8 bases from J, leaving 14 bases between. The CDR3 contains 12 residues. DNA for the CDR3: TGTGCCAGCACCCATCGGGGGGGAGGCTACACCTTC. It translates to CASTHRGGGYTF.

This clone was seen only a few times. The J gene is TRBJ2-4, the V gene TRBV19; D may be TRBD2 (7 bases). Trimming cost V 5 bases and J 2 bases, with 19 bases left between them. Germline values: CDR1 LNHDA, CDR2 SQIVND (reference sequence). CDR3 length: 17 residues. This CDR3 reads CASSFPWGGHPKNIQYF. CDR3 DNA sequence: TGTGCCAGTAGTTTCCCCTGGGGGGGGCATCCCAAAAACATTCAGTACTTC.

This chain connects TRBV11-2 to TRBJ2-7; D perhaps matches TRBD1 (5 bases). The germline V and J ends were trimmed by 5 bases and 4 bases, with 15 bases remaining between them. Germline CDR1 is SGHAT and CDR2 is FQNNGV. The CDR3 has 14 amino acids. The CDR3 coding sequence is TGTGCCAGCAGCCCGGCGGCAGGGTCATACGAGCAGTACTTC. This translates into CASSPAAGSYEQYF. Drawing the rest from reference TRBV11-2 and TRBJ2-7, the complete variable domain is EAGVAQSPRYKIIEKRQSVAFWCNPISGHATLYWYQQILGQGPKLLIQFQNNGVVDDSQLPKDRFSAERLKGVDSTLKIQPAKLEDSAVYLCASSPAAGSYEQYFGPGTRLTVT.

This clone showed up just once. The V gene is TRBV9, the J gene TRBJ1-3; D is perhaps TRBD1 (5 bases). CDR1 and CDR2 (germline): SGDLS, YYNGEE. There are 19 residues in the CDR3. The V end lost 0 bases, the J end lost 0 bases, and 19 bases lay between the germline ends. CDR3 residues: CASSVGGFGGLISGNTIYF. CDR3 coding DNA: TGTGCCAGCAGCGTAGGGGGTTTCGGGGGACTGATCTCTGGAAACACCATATATTTT. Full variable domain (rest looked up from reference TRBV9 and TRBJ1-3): DSGVTQTPKHLITATGQRVTLRCSPRSGDLSVYWYQQSLDQGLQFLIQYYNGEERAKGNILERFSAQQFPDLHSELNLSSLELGDSALYFCASSVGGFGGLISGNTIYFGEGSWLTVV.

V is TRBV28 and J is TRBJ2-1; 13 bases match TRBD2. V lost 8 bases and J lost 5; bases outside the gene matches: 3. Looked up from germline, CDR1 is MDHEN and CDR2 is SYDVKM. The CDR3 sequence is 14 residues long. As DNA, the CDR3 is TGTGCCAGCCTCGGGACTAGCGGGAACAATGAGCAGTTCTTC. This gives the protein CASLGTSGNNEQFF.

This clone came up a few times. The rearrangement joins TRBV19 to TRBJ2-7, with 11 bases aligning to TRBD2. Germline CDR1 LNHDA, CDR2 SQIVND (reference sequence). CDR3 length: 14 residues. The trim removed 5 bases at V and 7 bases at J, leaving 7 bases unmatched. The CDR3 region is CASSPGLAGYEQYF. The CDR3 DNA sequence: TGTGCCAGTAGTCCCGGACTAGCGGGCTATGAGCAGTACTTC.

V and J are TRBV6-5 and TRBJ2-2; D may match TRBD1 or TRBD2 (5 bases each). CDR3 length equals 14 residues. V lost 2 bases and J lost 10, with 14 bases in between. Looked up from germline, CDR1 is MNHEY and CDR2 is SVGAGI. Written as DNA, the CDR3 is TGTGCCAGCAGTTACGGTCAGGGAGACGAGGAGCTGTTTTTT. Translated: CASSYGQGDEELFF.

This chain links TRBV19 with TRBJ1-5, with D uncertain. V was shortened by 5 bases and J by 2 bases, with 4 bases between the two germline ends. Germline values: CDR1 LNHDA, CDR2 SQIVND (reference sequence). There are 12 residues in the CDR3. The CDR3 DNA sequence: TGTGCCAGTAGTCTGGGCAATCAGCCCCAGCATTTT. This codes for CASSLGNQPQHF.

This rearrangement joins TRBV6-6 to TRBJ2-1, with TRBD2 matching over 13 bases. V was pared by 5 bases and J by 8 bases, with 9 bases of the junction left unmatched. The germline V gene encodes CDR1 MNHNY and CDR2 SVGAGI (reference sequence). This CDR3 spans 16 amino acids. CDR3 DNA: TGTGCCAGCAGTCGGACTAGCGGGAGTTTATTCGATGAGCAGTTCTTC. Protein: CASSRTSGSLFDEQFF.

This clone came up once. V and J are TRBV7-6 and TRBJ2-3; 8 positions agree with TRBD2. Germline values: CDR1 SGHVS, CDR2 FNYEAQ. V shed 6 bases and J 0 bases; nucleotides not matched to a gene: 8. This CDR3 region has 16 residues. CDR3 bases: TGTGCCAGCAGGGGGCCGGGAGGGCTTAGCACAGATACGCAGTATTTT. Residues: CASRGPGGLSTDTQYF.

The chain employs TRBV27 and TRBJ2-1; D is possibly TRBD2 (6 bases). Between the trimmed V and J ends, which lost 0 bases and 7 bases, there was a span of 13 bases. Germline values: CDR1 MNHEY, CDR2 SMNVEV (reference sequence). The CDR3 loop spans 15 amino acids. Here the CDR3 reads CASSLSASVINEQFF. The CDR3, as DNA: TGTGCCAGCAGTTTATCGGCTAGCGTTATTAATGAGCAGTTCTTC.

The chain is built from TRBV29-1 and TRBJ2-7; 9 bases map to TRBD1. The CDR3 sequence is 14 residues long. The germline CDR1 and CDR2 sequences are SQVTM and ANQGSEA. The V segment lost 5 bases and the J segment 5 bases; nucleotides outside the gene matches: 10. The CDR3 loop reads CSVSSGTGYNEQYF. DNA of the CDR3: TGCAGCGTTTCCTCCGGGACAGGGTATAACGAGCAGTACTTC.

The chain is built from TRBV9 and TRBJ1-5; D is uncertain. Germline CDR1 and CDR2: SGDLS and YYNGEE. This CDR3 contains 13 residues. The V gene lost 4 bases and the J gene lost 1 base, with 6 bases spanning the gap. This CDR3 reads CASSPESNQPQHF. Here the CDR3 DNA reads TGTGCCAGCAGCCCTGAGAGCAATCAGCCCCAGCATTTT.